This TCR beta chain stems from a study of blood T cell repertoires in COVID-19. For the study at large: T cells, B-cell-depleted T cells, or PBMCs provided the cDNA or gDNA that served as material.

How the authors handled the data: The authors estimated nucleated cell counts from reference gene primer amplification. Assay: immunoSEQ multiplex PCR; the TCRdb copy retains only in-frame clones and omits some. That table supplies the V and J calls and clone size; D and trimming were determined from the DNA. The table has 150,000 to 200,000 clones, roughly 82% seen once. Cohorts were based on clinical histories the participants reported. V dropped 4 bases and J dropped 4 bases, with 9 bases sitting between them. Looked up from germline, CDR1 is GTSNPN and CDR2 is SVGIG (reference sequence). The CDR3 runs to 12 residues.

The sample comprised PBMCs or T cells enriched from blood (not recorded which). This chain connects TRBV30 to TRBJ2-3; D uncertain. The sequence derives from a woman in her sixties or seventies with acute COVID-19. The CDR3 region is CAWTSVPDTQYF. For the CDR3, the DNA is TGTGCCTGGACTAGTGTACCAGATACGCAGTATTTT.